The 20 T cell receptor beta chains below were found in one sample sequenced in a study of technical replicates of blood from a handful of donors. Profiling relied on immunoSEQ multiplex PCR, and the TCRdb table lists in-frame clones only, not all of them. The sample includes 60,000 to 80,000 clones, 85% to 90% of them seen just once. The sequencing sample was made of PBMCs. The receptors shown here come from a human donor in good health. Some clones in this sample may be carry-over from other donors' samples.

The chain recombines TRBV7-2 with TRBJ1-1; D remains unclear. The length of the CDR3 is 14 residues. V lost 0 bases to trimming and J lost 0 bases, with 5 bases between them. Germline lookup yields CDR1 SGHTA and CDR2 FQGNSA. The CDR3 DNA follows: TGTGCCAGCAGCTTAGCGGCGGTGAACACTGAAGCTTTCTTT. Amino acid sequence: CASSLAAVNTEAFF.

The chain uses TRBV13 and TRBJ2-3; the D gene is possibly TRBD1 (5 bases). Germline CDR1 PRHDT, CDR2 FYEKMQ (reference sequence). The CDR3 runs 14 residues. Trimming left V 1 base short and J 6 bases short, with 11 bases between. CDR3 residues: CASSLVGAEDTQYF. The CDR3 DNA reads TGTGCCAGCAGCTTAGTAGGGGCAGAGGATACGCAGTATTTT.

This chain joins TRBV5-1 and TRBJ2-2; TRBD2 might be the D (6 bases). This CDR3 is built from 16 residues. Germline V CDR1 and CDR2: SGHRS, YFSETQ. Trimming stripped 1 base from V and 1 base from J, with 11 bases between. The CDR3: CASSLLGTGNTGELFF. The CDR3 bases are TGCGCCAGCAGCTTGCTTGGGACTGGGAACACCGGGGAGCTGTTTTTT. Looking up the rest from reference TRBV5-1 and TRBJ2-2 gives the full variable domain: KAGVTQTPRYLIKTRGQQVTLSCSPISGHRSVSWYQQTPGQGLQFLFEYFSETQRNKGNFPGRFSGRQFSNSRSEMNVSTLELGDSALYLCASSLLGTGNTGELFFGEGSRLTVL.

This chain connects TRBV21-1 to TRBJ2-7; TRBD2 is the table's D call, not checked against the DNA. TRBV21-1 is labeled a pseudogene. CDR3 length equals 16 residues. CDR3 DNA: TGTGCCAGCAGCAAAGTATGGCAGGGAGGCCTCGACGAGCAGTACTTC. It translates to CASSKVWQGGLDEQYF.

This chain links TRBV2 with TRBJ1-6; no clear D. The CDR3 extends over 14 amino acids. V gave up 1 base and J gave up 13 bases, with 14 bases separating them. Germline V CDR1 and CDR2: SNHLY, FYNNEI. CDR3 bases: TGTGCCAGCAGTGAAGAGGGAGGAACGGCTCCCCTCCACTTT. Its translation is CASSEEGGTAPLHF.

This clone was observed a single time. V gene TRBV11-3 combines with J gene TRBJ2-2, with D perhaps matching TRBD1 (5 bases). Germline CDR1 is SGHNT and CDR2 is YENEEA. V lost 4 bases to trimming and J lost 6 bases, with 15 bases between them. The CDR3 length is 15 residues. CDR3 protein: CASSSSRGGPGELFF. The CDR3 DNA reads as TGTGCCAGCAGCTCGAGTAGGGGCGGTCCCGGGGAGCTGTTTTTT.

The rearrangement joins TRBV7-9 to TRBJ2-5, with 10 positions matching TRBD2. There are 18 residues in the CDR3. CDR1 and CDR2 from the germline V gene are SEHNR and FQNEAQ (reference sequence). V trimming: 6 bases; J trimming: 4 bases; junction bases outside the gene matches: 17. Here the CDR3 reads CASRNTGDRAGGRETQYF. The CDR3 nucleotides are TGTGCCAGCAGAAATACGGGGGACAGAGCGGGGGGGCGAGAGACCCAGTACTTC.

This chain joins TRBV2 and TRBJ2-5; 9 bases fit TRBD1. The junction had 9 bases not matched to a gene; V was cut back by 6 bases and J by 7 bases. The CDR3 runs to 14 residues. Germline lookup yields CDR1 SNHLY and CDR2 FYNNEI. The CDR3 protein is CASRQQGAQGTQYF. The CDR3 DNA reads as TGTGCCAGCAGACAACAGGGGGCCCAGGGGACCCAGTACTTC.

J is TRBJ1-2 and V is TRBV7-6; D not certain. CDR1 and CDR2 (germline): SGHVS, FNYEAQ. Trimming removed 5 bases from V and 6 bases from J, with 16 bases in between. The CDR3 loop spans 14 amino acids. The DNA of the CDR3 is TGTGCCAGCAGCCCAGGCGGGGTTTCTGATGGCTACACCTTC. It specifies CASSPGGVSDGYTF.

J is TRBJ2-2 and V is TRBV2; 7 positions agree with TRBD1. The junction had 9 bases not matched to a gene; V was cut back by 4 bases and J by 4 bases. The V gene's germline CDR1 is SNHLY and CDR2 FYNNEI. The CDR3 extends over 16 amino acids. The CDR3 sequence: CASSAHRGLGTGELFF. CDR3 nucleotides: TGTGCCAGCAGTGCTCACAGGGGTTTGGGCACCGGGGAGCTGTTTTTT.

The chain uses TRBV7-2 and TRBJ2-7, with TRBD2 matching 15 bases. This CDR3 is 15 amino acids long. V lost 4 bases, J lost 3 bases, and 1 base stayed unmatched. CDR1 SGHTA and CDR2 FQGNSA come from the germline V gene. CDR3 sequence reads: CASSWGLAGGYEQYF. CDR3 coding DNA: TGTGCCAGCAGCTGGGGACTAGCGGGAGGCTACGAGCAGTACTTC.

The CDR3 sequence: CASSPQTGGLYEQYF. CDR3 bases: TGTGCCAGCAGTCCGCAAACAGGGGGACTCTACGAGCAGTACTTC. The chain links TRBV27 to TRBJ2-7, with TRBD1 identical over 8 bases. Germline lookup yields CDR1 MNHEY and CDR2 SMNVEV (reference sequence). The CDR3 length is 15 residues. J gave up 3 bases and V 5 bases, and 9 bases lay outside the gene matches.

This clone was observed a handful of times. V gene TRBV30 combines with J gene TRBJ2-1; TRBD2 aligns across 9 bases. The CDR3 is made up of 14 amino acids. Per the germline V gene, CDR1 is GTSNPN and CDR2 is SVGIG (reference sequence). V lost 3 bases and J lost 5; bases outside the gene matches: 5. The DNA for the CDR3 is TGTGCCTGGAGCCTTAGCGGGAGCCACAATGAGCAGTTCTTC. Amino acid sequence: CAWSLSGSHNEQFF.

The chain links TRBV6-6 to TRBJ2-7; D is possibly TRBD1 (5 bases). The CDR3 runs 15 residues. With 5 bases removed from V and 2 bases from J, the gap between germline ends came to 16 bases. Germline V gives CDR1 MNHNY, CDR2 SVGAGI (reference sequence). The CDR3: CASSKTGIHTYEQYF. Written as DNA, the CDR3 is TGTGCCAGCAGTAAAACAGGAATACATACCTACGAGCAGTACTTC.

The rearrangement joins TRBV7-9 to TRBJ2-5; 8 bases align to TRBD1. After removal of 5 bases from V and 4 bases from J, the junction contained 12 bases not matched to a gene. CDR3 length equals 16 residues. Germline V gives CDR1 SEHNR, CDR2 FQNEAQ (reference sequence). The CDR3, as DNA: TGTGCCAGCAGCCCTGATGGGCAGGGGGCAAGAGAGACCCAGTACTTC. This codes for CASSPDGQGARETQYF. The full variable domain, with the rest looked up from reference TRBV7-9 and TRBJ2-5, is DTGVSQNPRHKITKRGQNVTFRCDPISEHNRLYWYRQTLGQGPEFLTYFQNEAQLEKSRLLSDRFSAERPKGSFSTLEIQRTEQGDSAMYLCASSPDGQGARETQYFGPGTRLLVL.

The chain carries TRBV4-2 and TRBJ2-7; 8 positions agree with TRBD2. The CDR3 is 15 amino acids. Germline loops: CDR1 LGHNA, CDR2 YNFKEQ. The V segment lost 0 bases and the J segment 6 bases; nucleotides outside the gene matches: 7. This CDR3 is CASSQDSGNVVEQYF. In DNA form, the CDR3 reads TGTGCCAGCAGCCAAGATAGCGGGAACGTTGTCGAGCAGTACTTC.

The V gene is TRBV7-5, the J gene TRBJ2-1; the table's D call, TRBD2, has no DNA check behind it. TRBV7-5 is marked as a pseudogene. The CDR3 covers 16 residues. CDR3 bases: TGTGCCAGAAGCTTAGGGACTAGCGGGAGCCCCAATGAGCAGTTCTTC. It is translated as CARSLGTSGSPNEQFF.

This clone was seen just once. The V and J genes are TRBV19 and TRBJ1-6; D perhaps matches TRBD1 (6 bases). The CDR3 has 17 residues. V was pared by 3 bases and J by 11 bases, with 23 bases between. Per the germline V gene, CDR1 is LNHDA and CDR2 is SQIVND (reference sequence). The CDR3 DNA follows: TGTGCCAGTAGTATTAGTCAGGGTGACAGGAGGCCGGCACCCCTCCACTTT. Its translation is CASSISQGDRRPAPLHF.

The chain is built from TRBV7-9 and TRBJ1-1; 8 bases fit TRBD1. The CDR3 length is 14 residues. V dropped 4 bases and J dropped 4; count of bases not matched to a gene: 5. The V gene's germline CDR1 is SEHNR and CDR2 FQNEAQ (reference sequence). The CDR3, as DNA: TGTGCCAGCAGCTCCGACAGGGGTGGCACTGAAGCTTTCTTT. Translated, it gives CASSSDRGGTEAFF.

This clone was recorded once. The chain employs TRBV10-3 and TRBJ2-3, with 7 nucleotides matching TRBD2. This CDR3 comprises 14 residues. Germline V lookup: CDR1 ENHRY, CDR2 SYGVKD. The V segment lost 6 bases and the J segment 4 bases; nucleotides outside the gene matches: 7. CDR3 amino acids: CAIRAGAIADTQYF. CDR3 sequence (DNA): TGTGCCATCAGGGCGGGAGCTATCGCAGATACGCAGTATTTT.